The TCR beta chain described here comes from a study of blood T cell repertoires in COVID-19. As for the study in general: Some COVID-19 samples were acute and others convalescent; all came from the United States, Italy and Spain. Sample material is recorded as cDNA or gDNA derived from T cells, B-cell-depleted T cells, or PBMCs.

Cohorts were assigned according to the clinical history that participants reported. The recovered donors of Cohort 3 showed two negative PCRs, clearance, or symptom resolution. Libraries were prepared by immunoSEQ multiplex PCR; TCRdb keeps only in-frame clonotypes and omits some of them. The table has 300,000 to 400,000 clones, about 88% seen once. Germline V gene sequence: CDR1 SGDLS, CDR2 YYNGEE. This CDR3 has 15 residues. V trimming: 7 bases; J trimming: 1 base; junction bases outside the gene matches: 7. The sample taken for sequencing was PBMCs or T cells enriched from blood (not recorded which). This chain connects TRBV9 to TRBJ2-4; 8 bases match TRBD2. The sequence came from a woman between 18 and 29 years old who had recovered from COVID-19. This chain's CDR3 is CASGRGGSAKNIQYF. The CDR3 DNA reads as TGTGCCAGCGGTCGGGGGGGTTCGGCCAAAAACATTCAGTACTTC.